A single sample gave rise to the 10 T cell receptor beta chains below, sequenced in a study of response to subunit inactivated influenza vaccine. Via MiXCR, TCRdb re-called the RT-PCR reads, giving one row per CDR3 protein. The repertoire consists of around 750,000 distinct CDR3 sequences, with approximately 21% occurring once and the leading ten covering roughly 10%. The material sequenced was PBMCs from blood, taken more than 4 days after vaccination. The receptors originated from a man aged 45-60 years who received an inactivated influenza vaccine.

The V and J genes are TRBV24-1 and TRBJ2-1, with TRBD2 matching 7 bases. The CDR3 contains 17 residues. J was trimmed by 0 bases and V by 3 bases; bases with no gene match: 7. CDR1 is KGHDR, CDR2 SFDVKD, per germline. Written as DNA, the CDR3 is TGTGCCACCAGTGATGGCGGACTAGTCGCCTCCTACAATGAGCAGTTCTTC. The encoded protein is CATSDGGLVASYNEQFF.

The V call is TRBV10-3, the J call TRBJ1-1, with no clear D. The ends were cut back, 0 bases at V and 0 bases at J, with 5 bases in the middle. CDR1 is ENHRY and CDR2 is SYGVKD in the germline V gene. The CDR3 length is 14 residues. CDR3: CAISESWLNTEAFF. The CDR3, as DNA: TGTGCCATCAGTGAGTCATGGCTGAACACTGAAGCTTTCTTT.

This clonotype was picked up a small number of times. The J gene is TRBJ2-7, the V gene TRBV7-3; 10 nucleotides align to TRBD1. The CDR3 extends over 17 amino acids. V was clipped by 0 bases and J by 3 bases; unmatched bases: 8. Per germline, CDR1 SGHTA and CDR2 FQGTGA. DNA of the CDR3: TGTGCCAGCAGCTTAACGTCAGGACAGGGGGTGTTCTACGAGCAGTACTTC. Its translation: CASSLTSGQGVFYEQYF.

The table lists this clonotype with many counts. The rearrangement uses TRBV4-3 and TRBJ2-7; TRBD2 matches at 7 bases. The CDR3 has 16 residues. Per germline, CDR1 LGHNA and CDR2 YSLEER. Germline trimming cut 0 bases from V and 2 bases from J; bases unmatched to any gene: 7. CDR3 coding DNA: TGCGCCAGCAGCCAAGATAGGGCTAGCGGAACCTACGAGCAGTACTTC. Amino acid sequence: CASSQDRASGTYEQYF.

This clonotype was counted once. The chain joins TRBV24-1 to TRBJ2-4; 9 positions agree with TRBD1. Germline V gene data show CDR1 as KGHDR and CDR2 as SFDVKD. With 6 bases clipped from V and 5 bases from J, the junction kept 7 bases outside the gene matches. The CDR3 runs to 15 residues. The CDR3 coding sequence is TGTGCCACCAGTTCTCACCGGGACAGGGAAAACATTCAGTACTTC. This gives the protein CATSSHRDRENIQYF.

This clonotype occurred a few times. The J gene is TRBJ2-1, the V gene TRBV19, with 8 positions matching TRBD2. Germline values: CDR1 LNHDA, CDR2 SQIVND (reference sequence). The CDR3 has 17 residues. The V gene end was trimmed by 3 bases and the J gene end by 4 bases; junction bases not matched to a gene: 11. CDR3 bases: TGTGCCAGTAGTATGGGTTTAGCGGGGCTACCTTACAATGAGCAGTTCTTC. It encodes CASSMGLAGLPYNEQFF.

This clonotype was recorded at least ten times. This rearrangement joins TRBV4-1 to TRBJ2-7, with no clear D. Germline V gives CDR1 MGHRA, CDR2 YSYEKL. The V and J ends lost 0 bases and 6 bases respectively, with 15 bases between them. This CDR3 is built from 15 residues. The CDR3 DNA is TGCGCCAGCAGCCAAGATGGCCTAGTGGCTCGCGAGCAGTACTTC. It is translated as CASSQDGLVAREQYF.

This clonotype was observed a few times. The CDR3 DNA reads TGTGCCAGCAGCTTAGTGGCCTTTAATGAGCAGTTCTTC. Protein: CASSLVAFNEQFF. The chain is built from TRBV11-2 and TRBJ2-1; D gene ambiguous. The CDR3 contains 13 residues. Germline V gene sequence: CDR1 SGHAT, CDR2 FQNNGV. The germline V and J ends were trimmed by 1 base and 7 bases, with 8 bases remaining between them. Using reference TRBV11-2 and TRBJ2-1 for the parts outside the CDR3, the full variable domain is EAGVAQSPRYKIIEKRQSVAFWCNPISGHATLYWYQQILGQGPKLLIQFQNNGVVDDSQLPKDRFSAERLKGVDSTLKIQPAKLEDSAVYLCASSLVAFNEQFFGPGTRLTVL.

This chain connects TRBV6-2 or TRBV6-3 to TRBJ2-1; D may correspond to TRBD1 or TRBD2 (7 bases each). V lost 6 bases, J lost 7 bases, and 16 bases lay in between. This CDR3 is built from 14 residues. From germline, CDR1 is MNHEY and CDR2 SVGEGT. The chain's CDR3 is CASRPQGGANEQFF. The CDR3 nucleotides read TGTGCCAGCAGACCTCAGGGGGGGGCGAATGAGCAGTTCTTC.

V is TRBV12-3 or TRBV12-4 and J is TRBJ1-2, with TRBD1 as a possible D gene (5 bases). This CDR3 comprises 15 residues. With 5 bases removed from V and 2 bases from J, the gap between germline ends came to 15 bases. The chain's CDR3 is CASSPTIGGNYGYTF. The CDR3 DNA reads TGTGCCAGCAGTCCCACGATTGGGGGGAACTATGGCTACACCTTC.